This entry lists 26 T cell receptor beta chains sequenced from one sample in a study of regulatory T cells in long-lasting Graves disease. For TCR beta, libraries came from iRepertoire HTBI primers and Arm-PCR of CDR3 regions. TCRdb re-called the multiplex PCR reads through MiXCR, storing one row per CDR3 protein. This table has 450,000 to 500,000 distinct CDR3 sequences, about 16% appearing once. Time point: newly diagnosed GD, antithyroid drugs for less than 3 months. Extracted RNA from PBMCs served as the source of the TCR library. This sample also appeared in a second study, on T cells in Graves' hyperthyroidism and ophthalmopathy.

The sample here was peripheral blood mononuclear cells (PBMCs), taken at new diagnosis, from a patient treated with antithyroid drugs. The origin of the receptors is a middle-aged man with Graves disease.

This clonotype was detected a few times. This chain connects TRBV12-3 or TRBV12-4 to TRBJ1-6; D might be TRBD1 (5 bases). Trimming took 3 bases from V and 7 from J, leaving 10 bases between them. CDR3 length: 14 residues. CDR3 sequence: CASSFTQGNSPLHF. CDR3 nucleotides: TGTGCCAGCAGTTTCACTCAGGGAAATTCACCCCTCCACTTT.

This clonotype was seen a few times. V is TRBV5-1 and J is TRBJ2-6; weak D call: TRBD2 (5 bases). Germline V gene data show CDR1 as SGHRS and CDR2 as YFSETQ. This CDR3 region has 17 residues. Trimming removed 0 bases from V and 1 base from J, with 11 bases in between. CDR3 protein: CASSLEGEGSGANVLTF. The CDR3 DNA reads as TGCGCCAGCAGCTTGGAGGGAGAAGGGTCTGGGGCCAACGTCCTGACTTTC.

In the case of this clonotype: A read error is possible here, since a much larger clone lies one base away. The genes are TRBV7-2 and TRBJ1-3, with no clear D. This CDR3 spans 13 amino acids. V shed 5 bases and J shed 0 bases, with 5 bases lying between them. In germline, CDR1 is SGHTA, CDR2 FQGNSA. The CDR3 DNA reads as TGTACCAGCAGCAGCTACTCTGGAAACACCATATATTTT. This translates into CTSSSYSGNTIYF.

In this sample, this clonotype turned up a few times. The chain recombines TRBV20-1 with TRBJ2-3; 13 bases map to TRBD2. Germline trimming cut 6 bases from V and 2 bases from J; bases unmatched to any gene: 8. This CDR3 comprises 16 residues. Germline V lookup: CDR1 DFQATT, CDR2 SNEGSKA (reference sequence). DNA for the CDR3: TGCAGTGCAGAGGGACTAGCGGGATCAACCACAGATACGCAGTATTTT. It codes for CSAEGLAGSTTDTQYF.

This clonotype was recorded many times. The gene calls are TRBV2 and TRBJ2-1; TRBD2 agrees at 7 bases. Germline V CDR1 and CDR2: SNHLY, FYNNEI. Germline trimming cut 8 bases from V and 3 bases from J; bases unmatched to any gene: 1. There are 12 residues in the CDR3. CDR3 residues: CASGRVYNEQFF. The CDR3 DNA reads TGTGCCAGCGGGAGGGTCTACAATGAGCAGTTCTTC.

This clonotype was found a few times. V usage is TRBV5-5 and J usage is TRBJ2-6; maybe TRBD1 (6 bases). Deletions cut 1 base from V and 4 bases from J, with 15 bases between. The CDR3 consists of 17 residues. The germline V gene encodes CDR1 SGHKS and CDR2 YYEKEE (reference sequence). The CDR3 region is CASSLLKATGGANVLTF. CDR3 sequence (DNA): TGTGCCAGCAGCTTGCTAAAGGCCACAGGGGGGGCCAACGTCCTGACTTTC.

At least ten counts were recorded for this clonotype. The chain couples TRBV6-5 to TRBJ2-7, with D tentatively TRBD1 or TRBD2 (5 bases each). Germline V gene data show CDR1 as MNHEY and CDR2 as SVGAGI. The V and J ends lost 2 bases and 3 bases respectively, with 11 bases between them. CDR3 size: 14 residues. DNA of the CDR3: TGTGCCAGCAGTTACCGGGACGGAGACTACGAGCAGTACTTC. It translates to CASSYRDGDYEQYF.

This clonotype has ten or more counts. This sequence joins TRBV19 and TRBJ2-7, with a weak D call TRBD1 (5 bases). The V end lost 1 base, the J end lost 5 bases, and 9 bases lay between the germline ends. This CDR3 region has 13 residues. Germline V CDR1 and CDR2: LNHDA, SQIVND (reference sequence). CDR3 loop: CASSIGTWDEQYF. The CDR3, as DNA: TGTGCCAGTAGTATAGGGACATGGGACGAGCAGTACTTC.

Many counts were recorded for this clonotype. V is TRBV28 and J is TRBJ2-3, with D possibly TRBD2 on 6 matching bases. Per the germline V gene, CDR1 is MDHEN and CDR2 is SYDVKM. V shed 5 bases and J shed 4 bases, with 16 bases lying between them. CDR3 length: 15 amino acids. CDR3 sequence (DNA): TGTGCCAGCAGTCACGGGGGTAGCTTGGCAGATACGCAGTATTTT. It specifies CASSHGGSLADTQYF. Together with reference TRBV28 and TRBJ2-3, the CDR3 gives the full variable domain: DVKVTQSSRYLVKRTGEKVFLECVQDMDHENMFWYRQDPGLGLRLIYFSYDVKMKEKGDIPEGYSVSREKKERFSLILESASTNQTSMYLCASSHGGSLADTQYFGPGTRLTVL.

The chain recombines TRBV7-9 with TRBJ2-7; perhaps D is TRBD1 or TRBD2 (5 bases each). The CDR3 has 16 amino acids. CDR1 and CDR2 (germline): SEHNR, FQNEAQ (reference sequence). V lost 5 bases, J lost 4 bases, and 21 bases lay in between. The CDR3 DNA sequence: TGTGCCAGCAGCCCTCAGGCCGGGGACGGAATATACGAGCAGTACTTC. It codes for CASSPQAGDGIYEQYF.

In this sample, this clonotype turned up many times. The V and J genes are TRBV11-3 and TRBJ2-1; D not resolved. Germline CDR1 reads SGHNT; CDR2 reads YENEEA. Trimming took 5 bases from V and 7 from J, leaving 12 bases between them. This CDR3 spans 13 amino acids. CDR3 residues: CASSPLSRNEQFF. The DNA for the CDR3 is TGTGCCAGCAGCCCCCTCAGTCGAAATGAGCAGTTCTTC.

This clonotype was picked up many times. V is TRBV7-9 and J is TRBJ2-7, with D unclear. Trimming pared 2 bases from V and 0 bases from J, leaving 5 bases between. The CDR3 totals 13 residues. Germline loops: CDR1 SEHNR, CDR2 FQNEAQ (reference sequence). CDR3 residues: CASSLQSSYEQYF. The CDR3, as DNA: TGTGCCAGCAGCTTACAGAGCTCCTACGAGCAGTACTTC.

This clonotype occurred many times. The chain links TRBV28 to TRBJ2-7; a weak D match, TRBD1 (6 bases). This CDR3 is 14 amino acids long. V was clipped by 6 bases and J by 3 bases, with 15 bases between them. Germline V gene sequence: CDR1 MDHEN, CDR2 SYDVKM. The CDR3 bases are TGTGCCAGCAGCACCCCAGGGGCCGGCTACGAGCAGTACTTC. The encoded protein is CASSTPGAGYEQYF.

This chain links TRBV16 with TRBJ2-5; TRBD1 is a possible D gene (6 bases). This CDR3 has 13 amino acids. The ends were cut back, 6 bases at V and 5 bases at J, with 13 bases in the middle. Germline V lookup: CDR1 KGHSY, CDR2 FQNENV. This chain's CDR3 is CASSYRDGETQYF. In DNA, the CDR3 is TGTGCCAGCAGTTACAGGGACGGGGAGACCCAGTACTTC.

This clonotype was detected many times. The chain joins TRBV28 to TRBJ2-5; no firm D call. The CDR3 is 14 residues long. Trimming shortened V by 4 bases and J by 3 bases, and 12 bases separated the two germline ends. The germline V gene has CDR1 MDHEN and CDR2 SYDVKM. This CDR3 is CASSSAFTEETQYF. The DNA for the CDR3 is TGTGCCAGCAGTTCCGCATTCACGGAAGAGACCCAGTACTTC.

This clonotype was found many times. The rearrangement uses TRBV3-1 and TRBJ2-7; 9 nucleotides match TRBD1. CDR3 size: 15 residues. Germline V gives CDR1 LGHDT, CDR2 YNNKEL (reference sequence). Trimming took 5 bases from V and 4 from J; bases not matched to a gene: 9. CDR3 sequence reads: CASSARQGVTYEQYF. In DNA form, the CDR3 reads TGTGCCAGCAGCGCAAGACAGGGGGTAACGTACGAGCAGTACTTC.

This clonotype was picked up many times. The chain uses TRBV6-5 and TRBJ2-2; TRBD1 is a possible D gene (6 bases). Per germline, CDR1 MNHEY and CDR2 SVGAGI. Trimming shortened V by 0 bases and J by 7 bases, and 12 bases separated the two germline ends. The CDR3 extends over 15 amino acids. The CDR3 DNA sequence: TGTGCCAGCAGTTACTCTTGGGGGCAAGGCGGGGAGCTGTTTTTT. This translates into CASSYSWGQGGELFF.

This rearrangement joins TRBV28 to TRBJ2-4; 7 bases match TRBD1. CDR3 length: 14 residues. After removal of 5 bases from V and 0 bases from J, the junction contained 1 base not matched to a gene. CDR1 is MDHEN, CDR2 SYDVKM, per germline. CDR3 nucleotide sequence: TGTGCCAGCAGTCGACAGGGAGCCAAAAACATTCAGTACTTC. Translating gives CASSRQGAKNIQYF. The entire variable domain, with the rest obtained from reference TRBV28 and TRBJ2-4, is as follows: DVKVTQSSRYLVKRTGEKVFLECVQDMDHENMFWYRQDPGLGLRLIYFSYDVKMKEKGDIPEGYSVSREKKERFSLILESASTNQTSMYLCASSRQGAKNIQYFGAGTRLSVL.

This clonotype was counted at least ten times. The chain joins TRBV28 to TRBJ1-2, with a weak D call TRBD1 (6 bases). The CDR3 has 15 residues. Trimming shortened V by 6 bases and J by 2 bases, and 16 bases separated the two germline ends. Germline assignment: CDR1 MDHEN and CDR2 SYDVKM. The CDR3 region is CASSRTGQLNYGYTF. The CDR3 DNA reads TGTGCCAGCAGCCGGACGGGACAACTAAACTATGGCTACACCTTC.

This clonotype was seen at least ten times. Here the CDR3 DNA reads TGTGCCAGCAGCTTCGGGGGGGGCTCCTACAATGAGCAGTTCTTC. Its translation: CASSFGGGSYNEQFF. The V and J genes are TRBV11-2 and TRBJ2-1; 8 nucleotides agree with TRBD2. The CDR3 has 15 residues. Germline lookup yields CDR1 SGHAT and CDR2 FQNNGV. The J segment lost 0 bases and the V segment lost 3 bases, leaving 1 base of the junction unmatched. The full variable domain, its missing parts supplied by reference TRBV11-2 and TRBJ2-1, is EAGVAQSPRYKIIEKRQSVAFWCNPISGHATLYWYQQILGQGPKLLIQFQNNGVVDDSQLPKDRFSAERLKGVDSTLKIQPAKLEDSAVYLCASSFGGGSYNEQFFGPGTRLTVL.

The sample holds a few counts of this clonotype. V gene TRBV20-1 combines with J gene TRBJ1-3; no clear D. Germline CDR1 and CDR2: DFQATT and SNEGSKA (reference sequence). The length of the CDR3 is 13 residues. V was shortened by 3 bases and J by 4 bases, with 10 bases between the two germline ends. The CDR3 sequence: CSASASIGNTIYF. In DNA form, the CDR3 reads TGCAGTGCTAGCGCGTCCATAGGAAACACCATATATTTT.

The V gene is TRBV7-9, the J gene TRBJ1-2, with D unresolved. Germline CDR1 and CDR2: SEHNR and FQNEAQ (reference sequence). Trimming shortened V by 3 bases and J by 6 bases, and 17 bases separated the two germline ends. The CDR3 sequence is 15 residues long. The CDR3 loop is CASSFFGLQDDGYTF. The CDR3 coding sequence is TGTGCCAGCAGCTTCTTCGGGCTTCAGGACGATGGCTACACCTTC.

This clonotype came up many times. V gene TRBV7-2 combines with J gene TRBJ2-3, with D perhaps TRBD2 (5 bases). The germline CDR1 and CDR2 sequences are SGHTA and FQGNSA. The CDR3 loop spans 14 amino acids. Trimming took off 5 bases at V and 2 bases at J, with 11 bases between the two ends. The DNA of the CDR3 is TGTGCCAGCAGCGCACGACTACCCACAGATACGCAGTATTTT. Translating it yields CASSARLPTDTQYF.

In its sample, this clonotype was seen many times. The chain carries TRBV20-1 and TRBJ2-3; TRBD1 might be the D (6 bases). V was shortened by 4 bases and J by 2 bases, with 16 bases between the two germline ends. The CDR3 is made up of 15 amino acids. CDR1 is DFQATT and CDR2 is SNEGSKA in the germline V gene (reference sequence). The CDR3 DNA reads TGCAGTGCTAAGGGGGAGCGTCGGTTCACAGATACGCAGTATTTT. It encodes CSAKGERRFTDTQYF.

The table lists this clonotype with many counts. The chain employs TRBV12-3 or TRBV12-4 and TRBJ1-5; D gene ambiguous. Trimming pared 5 bases from V and 6 bases from J, leaving 14 bases between. The CDR3 runs 14 residues. CDR3 DNA: TGTGCCAGCAGTCGAGGCAGTATTTCTCAGCCCCAGCATTTT. Its protein is CASSRGSISQPQHF.

The V gene is TRBV30, the J gene TRBJ2-1, with no clear D. The CDR3 length is 14 residues. The V end lost 4 bases, the J end lost 3 bases, and 13 bases lay between the germline ends. Germline V gene data show CDR1 as GTSNPN and CDR2 as SVGIG (reference sequence). For the CDR3, the DNA is TGTGCCTGGACTCTCGAGCGTGGCTACAATGAGCAGTTCTTC. This gives the protein CAWTLERGYNEQFF. Full variable domain (remainder filled in from reference TRBV30 and TRBJ2-1): SQTIHQWPATLVQPVGSPLSLECTVEGTSNPNLYWYRQAAGRGLQLLFYSVGIGQISSEVPQNLSASRPQDRQFILSSKKLLLSDSGFYLCAWTLERGYNEQFFGPGTRLTVL.